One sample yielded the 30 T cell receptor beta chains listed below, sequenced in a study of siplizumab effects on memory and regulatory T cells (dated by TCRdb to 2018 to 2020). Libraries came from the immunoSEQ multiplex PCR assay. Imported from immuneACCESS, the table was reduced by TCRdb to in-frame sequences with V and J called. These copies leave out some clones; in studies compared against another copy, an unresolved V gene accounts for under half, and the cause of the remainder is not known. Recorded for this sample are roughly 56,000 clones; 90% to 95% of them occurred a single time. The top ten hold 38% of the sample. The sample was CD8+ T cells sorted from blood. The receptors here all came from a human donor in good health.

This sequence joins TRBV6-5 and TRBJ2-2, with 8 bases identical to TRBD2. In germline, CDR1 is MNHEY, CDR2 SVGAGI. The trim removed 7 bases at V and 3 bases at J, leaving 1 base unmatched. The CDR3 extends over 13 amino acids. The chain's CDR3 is CASKREYTGELFF. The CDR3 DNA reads TGTGCCAGCAAGCGGGAGTACACCGGGGAGCTGTTTTTT.

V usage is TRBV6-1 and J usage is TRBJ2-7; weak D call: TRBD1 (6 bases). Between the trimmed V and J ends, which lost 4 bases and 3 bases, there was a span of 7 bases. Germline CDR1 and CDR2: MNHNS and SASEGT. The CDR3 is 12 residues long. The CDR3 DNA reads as TGTGCCAGCAGTGCAGGGGTCTACGAGCAGTACTTC. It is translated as CASSAGVYEQYF.

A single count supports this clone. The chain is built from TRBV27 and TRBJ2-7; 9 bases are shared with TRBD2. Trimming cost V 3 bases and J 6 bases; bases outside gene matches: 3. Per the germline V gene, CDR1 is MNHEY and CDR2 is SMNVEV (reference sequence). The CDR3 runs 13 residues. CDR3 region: CASSLGLAGEQYF. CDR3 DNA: TGTGCCAGCAGTTTGGGACTAGCTGGCGAGCAGTACTTC.

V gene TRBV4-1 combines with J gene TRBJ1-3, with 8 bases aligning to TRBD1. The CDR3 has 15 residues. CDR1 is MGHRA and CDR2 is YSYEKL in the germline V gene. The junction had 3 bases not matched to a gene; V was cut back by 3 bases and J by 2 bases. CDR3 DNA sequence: TGCGCCAGCAGCCAGTCACAGGGGGCTGGAAACACCATATATTTT. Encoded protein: CASSQSQGAGNTIYF.

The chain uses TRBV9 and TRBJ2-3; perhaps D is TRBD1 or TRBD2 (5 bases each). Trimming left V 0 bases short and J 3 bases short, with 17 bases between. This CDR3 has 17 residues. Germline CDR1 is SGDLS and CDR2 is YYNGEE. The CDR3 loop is CASSVGGRGALTDTQYF. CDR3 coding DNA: TGTGCCAGCAGCGTAGGAGGTCGAGGGGCGCTGACAGATACGCAGTATTTT.

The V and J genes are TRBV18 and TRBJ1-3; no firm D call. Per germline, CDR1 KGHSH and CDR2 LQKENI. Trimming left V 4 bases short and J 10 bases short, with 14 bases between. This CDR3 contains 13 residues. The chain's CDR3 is CASSLGGLETIYF. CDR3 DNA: TGTGCCAGCTCACTCGGCGGGCTGGAAACCATATATTTT.

CDR3 in amino acids: CASSSALTNYGYTF. CDR3 in DNA: TGTGCCAGCAGTTCGGCACTGACTAACTATGGCTACACCTTC. This chain uses TRBV28 with TRBJ1-2; D unresolved. The CDR3 has 14 amino acids. CDR1 and CDR2 (germline): MDHEN, SYDVKM. Trimming stripped 4 bases from V and 0 bases from J, with 9 bases between.

As DNA, the CDR3 is TGTGCCAGCAGTCGAAGACAGGGCAATCAGCCCCAGCATTTT. Amino acids: CASSRRQGNQPQHF. The gene calls are TRBV6-5 and TRBJ1-5, with D possibly being TRBD1 (6 bases). The CDR3 contains 14 residues. Germline CDR1 is MNHEY and CDR2 is SVGAGI. Trimming left V 5 bases short and J 2 bases short, with 10 bases between.

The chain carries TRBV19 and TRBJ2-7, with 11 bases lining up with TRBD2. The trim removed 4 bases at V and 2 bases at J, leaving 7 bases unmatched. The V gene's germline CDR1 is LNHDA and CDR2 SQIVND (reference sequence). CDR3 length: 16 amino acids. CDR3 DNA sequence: TGTGCCAGTAGTACCCGGACTAGCGGGTTCCCCTACGAGCAGTACTTC. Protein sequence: CASSTRTSGFPYEQYF.

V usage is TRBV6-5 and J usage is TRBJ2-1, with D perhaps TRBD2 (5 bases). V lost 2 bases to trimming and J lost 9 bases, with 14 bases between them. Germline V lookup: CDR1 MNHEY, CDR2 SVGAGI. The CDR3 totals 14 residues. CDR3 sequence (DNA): TGTGCCAGCAGTTACAGGGAGACTCATGGTGAGCAGTTCTTC. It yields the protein CASSYRETHGEQFF.

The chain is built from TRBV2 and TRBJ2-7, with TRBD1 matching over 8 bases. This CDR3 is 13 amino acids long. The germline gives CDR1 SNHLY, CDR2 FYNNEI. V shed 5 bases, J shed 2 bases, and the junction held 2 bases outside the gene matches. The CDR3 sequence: CASSWTGTYEQYF. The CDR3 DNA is TGTGCCAGCAGTTGGACAGGGACCTACGAGCAGTACTTC.

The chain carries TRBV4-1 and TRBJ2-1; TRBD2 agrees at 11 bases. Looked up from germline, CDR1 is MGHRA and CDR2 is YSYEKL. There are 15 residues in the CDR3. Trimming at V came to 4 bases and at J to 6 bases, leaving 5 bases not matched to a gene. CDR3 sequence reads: CASSPTSGSGNEQFF. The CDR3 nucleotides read TGCGCCAGCAGCCCTACTAGCGGGAGTGGCAATGAGCAGTTCTTC.

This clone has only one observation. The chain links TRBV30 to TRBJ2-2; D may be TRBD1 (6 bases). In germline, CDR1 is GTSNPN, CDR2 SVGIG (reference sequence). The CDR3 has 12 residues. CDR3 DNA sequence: TGTGGGTGCACAGGGTTGGCCGGGGAGCTGTTTTTT. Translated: CGCTGLAGELFF.

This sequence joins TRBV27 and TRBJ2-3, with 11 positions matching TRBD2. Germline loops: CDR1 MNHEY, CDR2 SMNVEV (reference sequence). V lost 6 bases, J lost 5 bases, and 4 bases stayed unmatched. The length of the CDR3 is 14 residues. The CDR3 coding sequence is TGTGCCAGCAGGAAACTAGCGGGAGTAGATACGCAGTATTTT. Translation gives CASRKLAGVDTQYF.

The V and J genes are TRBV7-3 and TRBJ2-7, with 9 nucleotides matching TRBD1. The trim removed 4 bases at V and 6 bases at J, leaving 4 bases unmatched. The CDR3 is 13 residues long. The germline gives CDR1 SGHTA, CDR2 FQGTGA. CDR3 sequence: CASSSTDRGEQYF. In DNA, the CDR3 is TGTGCCAGCAGCTCCACGGACAGGGGCGAGCAGTACTTC.

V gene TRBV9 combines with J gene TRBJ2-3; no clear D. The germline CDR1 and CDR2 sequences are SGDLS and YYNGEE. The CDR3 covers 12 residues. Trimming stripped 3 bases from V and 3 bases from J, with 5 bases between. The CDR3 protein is CASSARTDTQYF. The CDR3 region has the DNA TGTGCCAGCAGCGCCAGGACAGATACGCAGTATTTT.

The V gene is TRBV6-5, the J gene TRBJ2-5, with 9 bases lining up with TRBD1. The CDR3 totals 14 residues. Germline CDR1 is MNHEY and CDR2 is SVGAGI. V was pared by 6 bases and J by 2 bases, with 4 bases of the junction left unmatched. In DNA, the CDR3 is TGTGCCAGCAGCCAGGACAGGGGTCAAGAGACCCAGTACTTC. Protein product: CASSQDRGQETQYF.

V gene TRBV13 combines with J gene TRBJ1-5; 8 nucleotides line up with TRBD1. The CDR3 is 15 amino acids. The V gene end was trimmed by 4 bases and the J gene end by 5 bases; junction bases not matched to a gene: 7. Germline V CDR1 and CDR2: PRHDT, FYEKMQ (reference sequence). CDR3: CASSSKGQGYQPQHF. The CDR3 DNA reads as TGTGCCAGCAGCTCCAAAGGACAGGGATATCAGCCCCAGCATTTT.

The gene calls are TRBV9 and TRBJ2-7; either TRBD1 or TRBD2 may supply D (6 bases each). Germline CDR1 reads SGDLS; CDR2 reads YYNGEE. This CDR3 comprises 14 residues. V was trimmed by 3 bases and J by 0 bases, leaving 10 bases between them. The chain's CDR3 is CASSGGDNSYEQYF. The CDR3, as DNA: TGTGCCAGCAGCGGGGGGGACAACTCCTACGAGCAGTACTTC.

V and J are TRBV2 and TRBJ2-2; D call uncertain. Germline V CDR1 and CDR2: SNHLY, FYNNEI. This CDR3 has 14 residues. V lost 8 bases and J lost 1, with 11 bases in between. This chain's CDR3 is CASRETQNTGELFF. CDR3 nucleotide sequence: TGTGCCAGCCGAGAAACCCAGAACACCGGGGAGCTGTTTTTT.

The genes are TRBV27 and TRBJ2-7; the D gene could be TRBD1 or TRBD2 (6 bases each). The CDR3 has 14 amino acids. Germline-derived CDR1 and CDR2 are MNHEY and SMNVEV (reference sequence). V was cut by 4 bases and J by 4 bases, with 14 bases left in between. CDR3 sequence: CASSWGGTSYEQYF. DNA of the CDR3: TGTGCCAGCAGTTGGGGCGGGACATCTTACGAGCAGTACTTC.

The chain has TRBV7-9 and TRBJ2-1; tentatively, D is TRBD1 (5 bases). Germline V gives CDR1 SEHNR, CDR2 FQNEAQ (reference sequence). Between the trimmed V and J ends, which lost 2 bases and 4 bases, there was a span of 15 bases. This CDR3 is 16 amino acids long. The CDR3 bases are TGTGCCAGCAGCTTATCCCGTGACAGACCTTACAATGAGCAGTTCTTC. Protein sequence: CASSLSRDRPYNEQFF. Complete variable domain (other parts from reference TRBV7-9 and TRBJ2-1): DTGVSQNPRHKITKRGQNVTFRCDPISEHNRLYWYRQTLGQGPEFLTYFQNEAQLEKSRLLSDRFSAERPKGSFSTLEIQRTEQGDSAMYLCASSLSRDRPYNEQFFGPGTRLTVL.

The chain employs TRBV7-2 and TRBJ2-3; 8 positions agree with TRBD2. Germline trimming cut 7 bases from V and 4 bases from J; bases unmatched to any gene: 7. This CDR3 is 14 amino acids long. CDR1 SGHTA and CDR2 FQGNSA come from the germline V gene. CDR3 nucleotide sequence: TGTGCCAGCAACCCAACGGGGGGGGCAGATACGCAGTATTTT. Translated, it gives CASNPTGGADTQYF.

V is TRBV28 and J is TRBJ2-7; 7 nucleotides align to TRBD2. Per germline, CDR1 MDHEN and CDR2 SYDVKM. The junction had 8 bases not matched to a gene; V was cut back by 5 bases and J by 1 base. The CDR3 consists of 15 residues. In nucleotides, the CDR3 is TGTGCCAGCAGTCCCTTTGGTAGCGGGTCCTACGAGCAGTACTTC. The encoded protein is CASSPFGSGSYEQYF. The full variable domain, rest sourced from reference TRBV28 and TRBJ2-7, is DVKVTQSSRYLVKRTGEKVFLECVQDMDHENMFWYRQDPGLGLRLIYFSYDVKMKEKGDIPEGYSVSREKKERFSLILESASTNQTSMYLCASSPFGSGSYEQYFGPGTRLTVT.

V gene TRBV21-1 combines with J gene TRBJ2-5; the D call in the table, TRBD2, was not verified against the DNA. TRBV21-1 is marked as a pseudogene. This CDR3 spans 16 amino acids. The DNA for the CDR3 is TGTGCCAGCAGCTATCCGGGACTATCCCCGCGAGAGACCCAGTACTTC. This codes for CASSYPGLSPRETQYF.

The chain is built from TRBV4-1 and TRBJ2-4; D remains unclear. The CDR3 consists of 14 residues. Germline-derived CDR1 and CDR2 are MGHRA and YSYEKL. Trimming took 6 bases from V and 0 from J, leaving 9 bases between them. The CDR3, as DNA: TGCGCCAGCAGTACCTTAACAGCCAAAAACATTCAGTACTTC. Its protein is CASSTLTAKNIQYF.

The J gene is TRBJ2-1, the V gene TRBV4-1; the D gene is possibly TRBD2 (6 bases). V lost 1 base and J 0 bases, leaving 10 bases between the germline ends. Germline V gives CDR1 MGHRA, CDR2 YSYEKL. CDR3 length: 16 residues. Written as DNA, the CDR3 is TGCGCCAGCAGCCAAGTTGGGGGGAGCTCCTACAATGAGCAGTTCTTC. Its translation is CASSQVGGSSYNEQFF.

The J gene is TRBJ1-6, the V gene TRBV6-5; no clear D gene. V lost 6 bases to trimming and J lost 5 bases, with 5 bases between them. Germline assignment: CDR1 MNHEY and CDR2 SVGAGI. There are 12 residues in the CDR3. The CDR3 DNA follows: TGTGCCAGCAGCCAAGATAATTCACCCCTCCACTTT. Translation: CASSQDNSPLHF.

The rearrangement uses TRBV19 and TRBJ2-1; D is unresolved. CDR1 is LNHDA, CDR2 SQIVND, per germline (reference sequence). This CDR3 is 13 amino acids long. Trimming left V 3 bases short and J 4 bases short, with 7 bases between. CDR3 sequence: CASSIDEYNEQFF. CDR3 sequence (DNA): TGTGCCAGTAGTATCGATGAGTACAATGAGCAGTTCTTC.

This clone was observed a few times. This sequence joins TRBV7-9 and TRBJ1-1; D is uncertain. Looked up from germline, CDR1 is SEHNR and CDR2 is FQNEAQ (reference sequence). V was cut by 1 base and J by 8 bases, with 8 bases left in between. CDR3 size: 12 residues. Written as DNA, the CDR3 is TGTGCCAGCAGCTTAGTCGGCTCAGAAGCTTTCTTT. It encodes CASSLVGSEAFF.